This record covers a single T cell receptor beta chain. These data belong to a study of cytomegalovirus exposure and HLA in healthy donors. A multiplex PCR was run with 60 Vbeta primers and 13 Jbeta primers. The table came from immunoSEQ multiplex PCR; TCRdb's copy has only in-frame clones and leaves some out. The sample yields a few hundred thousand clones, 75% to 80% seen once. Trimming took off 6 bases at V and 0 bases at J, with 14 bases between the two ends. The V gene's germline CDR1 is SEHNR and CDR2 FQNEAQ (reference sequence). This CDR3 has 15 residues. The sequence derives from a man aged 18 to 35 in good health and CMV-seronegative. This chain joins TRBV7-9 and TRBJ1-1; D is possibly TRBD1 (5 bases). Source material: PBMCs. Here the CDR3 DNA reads TGTGCCAGCAGTTGGGGGGAGAGGATGAACACTGAAGCTTTCTTT. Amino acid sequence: CASSWGERMNTEAFF. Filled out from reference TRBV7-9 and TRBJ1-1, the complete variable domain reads DTGVSQNPRHKITKRGQNVTFRCDPISEHNRLYWYRQTLGQGPEFLTYFQNEAQLEKSRLLSDRFSAERPKGSFSTLEIQRTEQGDSAMYLCASSWGERMNTEAFFGQGTRLTVV.